This T cell receptor beta chain was identified during a study of lung T cells in sarcoidosis with Löfgren's syndrome. This CDR3 has 13 residues. Germline-derived CDR1 and CDR2 are MRHNA and SNTAGT. In the case of this clonotype: A read error may account for a junction end that differs from germline.

TCRdb re-called the reads with MiXCR, one entry per CDR3 protein. The sample holds around 60,000 distinct CDR3 sequences, 20% to 25% seen once. Material for sequencing was CD4+ T cells from PBMCs. This rearrangement joins TRBV6-4 to TRBJ1-1; D is ambiguous. The clonotype comes from a human donor with sarcoidosis (Löfgren's syndrome or another form), or a control subject (not recorded which). The DNA for the CDR3 is TGTGCCAGCAGTATGGGCGAGGGAACTGGAGCTTTCTTT. Amino acid sequence: CASSMGEGTGAFF.